This entry lists 5 T cell receptor beta chains sequenced from one sample in a study of cytomegalovirus exposure and HLA in healthy donors. 13 Jbeta primers and 60 Vbeta primers were used for the PCR. Profiled with immunoSEQ multiplex PCR; TCRdb holds only in-frame clones, not every one. This table has some 140,000 clones, roughly 80% appearing once. The sample taken for sequencing was PBMCs. The receptors originated from a female donor in good health and CMV-seronegative.

The chain carries TRBV5-1 and TRBJ2-6, with a tentative D call TRBD2 (5 bases). The V end was cut by 0 bases, the J end by 2 bases, with 9 bases between. The CDR3 extends over 16 amino acids. Germline CDR1 is SGHRS and CDR2 is YFSETQ. The CDR3 region has the DNA TGCGCCAGCAGCTTGGCCCCCGGGACTGGGGCCAACGTCCTGACTTTC. Its protein is CASSLAPGTGANVLTF.

V usage is TRBV7-6 and J usage is TRBJ2-7; a possible D gene is TRBD1 (5 bases). CDR3 size: 14 residues. V was clipped by 1 base and J by 6 bases, with 13 bases between them. Germline assignment: CDR1 SGHVS and CDR2 FNYEAQ. This CDR3 reads CASSLGQGSSEQYF. The DNA of the CDR3 is TGTGCCAGCAGCTTAGGGCAGGGCAGCTCCGAGCAGTACTTC.

This rearrangement joins TRBV5-4 to TRBJ2-7; 10 bases align to TRBD2. CDR1 is SGHNT, CDR2 YYREEE, per germline (reference sequence). V shed 4 bases, J shed 2 bases, and the junction held 6 bases outside the gene matches. The CDR3 loop spans 15 amino acids. In DNA, the CDR3 is TGTGCCAGCAGCAGCTCCGGGACTAGCGCCTACGAGCAGTACTTC. Translation: CASSSSGTSAYEQYF.

This chain joins TRBV18 and TRBJ1-2; perhaps TRBD1 as D (5 bases). V was cut by 1 base and J by 7 bases, with 10 bases left in between. The CDR3 sequence is 13 residues long. CDR1 and CDR2 (germline): KGHSH, LQKENI. This CDR3 reads CASSPQGLGGYTF. The CDR3 bases are TGTGCCAGCTCACCACAGGGGCTCGGTGGCTACACCTTC. Based on the CDR3 plus reference TRBV18 and TRBJ1-2, the full variable domain is NAGVMQNPRHLVRRRGQEARLRCSPMKGHSHVYWYRQLPEEGLKFMVYLQKENIIDESGMPKERFSAEFPKEGPSILRIQQVVRGDSAAYFCASSPQGLGGYTFGSGTRLTVV.

This clone was recorded once. This chain connects TRBV29-1 to TRBJ1-2; TRBD1 matches 8 bases. The trim removed 7 bases at V and 4 bases at J, leaving 5 bases unmatched. The CDR3 contains 12 residues. The germline CDR1 and CDR2 sequences are SQVTM and ANQGSEA. The CDR3 DNA reads as TGCAGCGCAGGGGGCGCAACCTATGGCTACACCTTC. It encodes CSAGGATYGYTF. The full variable domain, in which reference TRBV29-1 and TRBJ1-2 provide the parts outside the CDR3, is SAVISQKPSRDICQRGTSLTIQCQVDSQVTMMFWYRQQPGQSLTLIATANQGSEATYESGFVIDKFPISRPNLTFSTLTVSNMSPEDSSIYLCSAGGATYGYTFGSGTRLTVV.